This T cell receptor beta chain was identified during a study of blood T cells in healthy people across ages. Turning to this clonotype: Its target is not known. Compared with germline, one end of the junction differs, possibly owing to a read error.

For the second PCR, which ran for roughly 6 to 12 cycles, a sample-barcoded 5' primer and a J-beta primer mix were used. One entry per CDR3 protein, called by TCRdb with MiXCR from the 5' RACE reads. The table shows more than 700,000 distinct CDR3 sequences, with around 45% occurring only once. This CDR3 has 15 amino acids. Study-wide results and caveats: Age advanced and TCR beta diversity per million T cells fell, roughly linearly. Higher diversity and more naive CD4+ cells were features of long-lived donors, compared to aged donors. Shifts in expanded clonotypes may have been confounded by donor CMV status, which was unknown.

Sequenced input: blood. The chain combines TRBV12-3 or TRBV12-4 with TRBJ1-1, with TRBD1 as a possible D gene (5 bases). The source of this sequence is a man at least 80 years old in good health. For the CDR3, the DNA is TGTGCCGGCAGGCGAGAGGCACAGGAGAACACTGAAGCTTTCTTT. Translated: CAGRREAQENTEAFF.